The sequence of this T cell receptor (beta chain) was determined in a study of blood T cell repertoires in COVID-19. Study context: Sources were T cells, B-cell-depleted T cells, or PBMCs; the material itself was cDNA or gDNA.

Notes on this clone: Germline is not matched at one junction end, which may reflect a read error.

The data were produced by immunoSEQ multiplex PCR, yet TCRdb's version contains in-frame clones alone and is incomplete. This repertoire shows about 79,000 clones, about 90% found once; its top ten account for approximately 4.2%. The material sequenced was peripheral blood. The source is a man in his forties or fifties with active COVID-19.

CDR3 DNA: TGTGCTAGCAGCCAGCCCACAGCACTGAACACTGAAGCTTTCTTT. This translates into CASSQPTALNTEAFF. The V and J genes are TRBV14 and TRBJ1-1; D is uncertain. The CDR3 covers 15 residues. Per the germline V gene, CDR1 is SGHDN and CDR2 is FVKESK.